Included here is one T cell receptor beta chain sequence, with context. The repertoire was sequenced with immunoSEQ multiplex PCR; TCRdb's copy has only in-frame clones and lacks some. The table has fewer than 200,000 clones, approximately 86% seen once. The data derive from a study of blood T cell repertoires in COVID-19. The CDR3 spans 16 residues. Germline CDR1 is LNHDA and CDR2 is SQIVND (reference sequence). V dropped 5 bases and J dropped 0; count of bases not matched to a gene: 4. This receptor was identified in a woman older than 75 with COVID-19, enrolled during active disease. Sequencing used peripheral blood. This chain uses TRBV19 with TRBJ2-2; TRBD1 matches at 9 bases. CDR3 residues: CASSPRTGANTGELFF. The CDR3 DNA follows: TGTGCCAGTAGTCCCCGGACAGGGGCGAACACCGGGGAGCTGTTTTTT.